These T cell receptor beta chains were read from a single sample in a study of immune evolution from preneoplasia to lung adenocarcinoma. TCRdb's table, derived via immunoSEQ multiplex PCR, lists solely in-frame clones and lacks some. The sample has approximately 7,300 clones; around 74% are singletons. Sequences were obtained from FFPE atypical adenomatous hyperplasia tissue from the lung. These receptors all stem from a donor older than 65 with lung adenocarcinoma. Some clones in this sample may be carry-over from other donors' samples. Each CDR3 is given with its conserved first and last residue. A D gene is named only where the DNA matches it firmly. Clone size is given for some rows only: seen once, a few or many times, or a class if the clone is expanded.

CDR3 protein: CASSLGPANNEQFF; CDR3 DNA: TGTGCCAGCAGCTTAGGGCCCGCAAACAATGAGCAGTTCTTC; D gene: -; J gene: TRBJ2-1; clone size: few; V gene: TRBV7-8
CDR3 protein: CASSLAGGSDTQYF; CDR3 DNA: TGTGCCAGCAGTCTAGCGGGAGGCTCGGATACGCAGTATTTT; D gene: TRBD2; J gene: TRBJ2-3; clone size: -; V gene: TRBV5-6
CDR3 protein: CASSPLELTNEAFF; CDR3 DNA: TGTGCCAGCAGTCCCCTAGAATTGACAAATGAAGCTTTCTTT; D gene: -; J gene: TRBJ1-1; clone size: -; V gene: TRBV28
CDR3 protein: CSVERHRGDEQYF; CDR3 DNA: TGCAGCGTTGAACGCCACAGGGGGGACGAGCAGTACTTC; D gene: TRBD1; J gene: TRBJ2-7; clone size: -; V gene: TRBV29-1
CDR3 protein: CASSSDRVGQETQYF; CDR3 DNA: TGCGCCAGCAGCTCCGACAGGGTGGGACAAGAGACCCAGTACTTC; D gene: TRBD1; J gene: TRBJ2-5; clone size: -; V gene: TRBV5-1
CDR3 protein: CASSLWGLPGGETQYF; CDR3 DNA: TGTGCCAGCAGCCTATGGGGCCTTCCGGGTGGGGAGACCCAGTACTTC; D gene: -; J gene: TRBJ2-5; clone size: once; V gene: TRBV9
CDR3 protein: CASGGALPDGYTF; CDR3 DNA: TGCGCCAGTGGCGGTGCCCTCCCGGATGGCTACACCTTC; D gene: -; J gene: TRBJ1-2; clone size: -; V gene: TRBV5-1
CDR3 protein: CASSPRRGGQETQYF; CDR3 DNA: TGTGCCAGTAGCCCACGCAGGGGGGGCCAAGAGACCCAGTACTTC; D gene: -; J gene: TRBJ2-5; clone size: -; V gene: TRBV19
CDR3 protein: CAWAVERSSYF; CDR3 DNA: TGTGCCTGGGCTGTAGAGAGGTCAAGTTATTTT; D gene: -; J gene: TRBJ1-3; clone size: -; V gene: TRBV30
CDR3 protein: CASSPFGGEAFF; CDR3 DNA: TGTGCCAGCTCACCATTCGGGGGAGAAGCTTTCTTT; D gene: -; J gene: TRBJ1-1; clone size: -; V gene: TRBV18
CDR3 protein: CASSLGSGGPTYEQYF; CDR3 DNA: TGTGCCAGCAGCTTAGGGTCGGGGGGTCCTACCTACGAGCAGTACTTC; D gene: TRBD2; J gene: TRBJ2-7; clone size: -; V gene: TRBV7-9
CDR3 protein: CASSYQGNGEKLFF; CDR3 DNA: TGTGCCAGCAGTTACCAGGGGAACGGGGAAAAACTGTTTTTT; D gene: -; J gene: TRBJ1-4; clone size: -; V gene: TRBV6-5
CDR3 protein: CASTLGRTPNTDTQYF; CDR3 DNA: TGTGCCAGCACCCTAGGCCGGACTCCAAACACAGATACGCAGTATTTT; D gene: -; J gene: TRBJ2-3; clone size: -; V gene: TRBV28
CDR3 protein: CASATGAADTQYF; CDR3 DNA: TGTGCCAGCGCTACAGGGGCTGCAGATACGCAGTATTTT; D gene: TRBD1; J gene: TRBJ2-3; clone size: -; V gene: TRBV9
CDR3 protein: CASSQDWRGSYEQYF; CDR3 DNA: TGTGCCAGCAGCCAAGATTGGAGGGGGTCCTACGAGCAGTACTTC; D gene: -; J gene: TRBJ2-7; clone size: few; V gene: TRBV4-2
CDR3 protein: CASSGQGNSYNEQFF; CDR3 DNA: TGTGCCAGCAGCGGACAGGGGAACTCCTACAATGAGCAGTTCTTC; D gene: TRBD1; J gene: TRBJ2-1; clone size: -; V gene: TRBV9
CDR3 protein: CASSLGQGNQPQHF; CDR3 DNA: TGTGCCAGCAGTTTGGGACAGGGGAATCAGCCCCAGCATTTT; D gene: TRBD1; J gene: TRBJ1-5; clone size: -; V gene: TRBV28
CDR3 protein: CASSYRATNEKLFF; CDR3 DNA: TGTGCCAGCAGTTACCGGGCGACTAATGAAAAACTGTTTTTT; D gene: -; J gene: TRBJ1-4; clone size: -; V gene: TRBV6-6
CDR3 protein: CAWSGGTGVNTEAFF; CDR3 DNA: TGTGCCTGGAGTGGGGGGACAGGGGTGAACACTGAAGCTTTCTTT; D gene: TRBD1; J gene: TRBJ1-1; clone size: few; V gene: TRBV30
CDR3 protein: CASSLSGQGGTEAFF; CDR3 DNA: TGTGCCAGCTCACTCTCGGGACAGGGTGGCACTGAAGCTTTCTTT; D gene: TRBD1; J gene: TRBJ1-1; clone size: -; V gene: TRBV18
CDR3 protein: CASSQDIPGAEAFF; CDR3 DNA: TGTGCCAGCTCCCAAGATATTCCCGGAGCTGAAGCTTTCTTT; D gene: -; J gene: TRBJ1-1; clone size: -; V gene: TRBV18
CDR3 protein: CASSSGGKTQYF; CDR3 DNA: TGTGCCAGCAGTAGCGGGGGAAAGACCCAGTACTTC; D gene: TRBD2; J gene: TRBJ2-5; clone size: -; V gene: TRBV25-1
CDR3 protein: CSVEGGSADTQYF; CDR3 DNA: TGCAGCGTTGAAGGCGGGAGCGCAGATACGCAGTATTTT; D gene: TRBD2; J gene: TRBJ2-3; clone size: -; V gene: TRBV29-1
CDR3 protein: CASSRSGQGNYGYTF; CDR3 DNA: TGTGCCAGCAGTAGATCGGGCCAAGGGAACTATGGCTACACCTTC; D gene: -; J gene: TRBJ1-2; clone size: -; V gene: TRBV2
CDR3 protein: CASNPTATDTQYF; CDR3 DNA: TGTGCCAGTAACCCCACCGCCACAGATACGCAGTATTTT; D gene: -; J gene: TRBJ2-3; clone size: once; V gene: TRBV19
CDR3 protein: CASSDEHRGRPGELFF; CDR3 DNA: TGTGCCAGCAGTGACGAACACAGGGGGCGCCCCGGGGAGCTGTTTTTT; D gene: TRBD1; J gene: TRBJ2-2; clone size: few; V gene: TRBV6-4
CDR3 protein: CASGSSVGETQYF; CDR3 DNA: TGTGCCAGCGGCTCCTCGGTGGGAGAGACCCAGTACTTC; D gene: -; J gene: TRBJ2-5; clone size: -; V gene: TRBV9
CDR3 protein: CASSVRAGGSGANVLTF; CDR3 DNA: TGTGCCAGCAGCGTAAGGGCCGGGGGCTCTGGGGCCAACGTCCTGACTTTC; D gene: -; J gene: TRBJ2-6; clone size: -; V gene: TRBV9
CDR3 protein: CASSQEEQRLIHEQYF; CDR3 DNA: TGCGCCAGCAGCCAAGAGGAACAGCGACTAATCCACGAGCAGTACTTC; D gene: -; J gene: TRBJ2-7; clone size: once; V gene: TRBV4-1
CDR3 protein: CASSASGRVGTDTQYF; CDR3 DNA: TGTGCCAGCAGCGCCAGCGGGAGAGTTGGCACAGATACGCAGTATTTT; D gene: TRBD2; J gene: TRBJ2-3; clone size: -; V gene: TRBV9
CDR3 protein: CASSPRQTSTDTQYF; CDR3 DNA: TGTGCCAGCTCACCACGTCAGACTAGCACAGATACGCAGTATTTT; D gene: -; J gene: TRBJ2-3; clone size: once; V gene: TRBV18
CDR3 protein: CATQPRSTDTQYF; CDR3 DNA: TGTGCCACTCAGCCGCGAAGCACAGATACGCAGTATTTT; D gene: -; J gene: TRBJ2-3; clone size: -; V gene: TRBV10-3
CDR3 protein: CASSVGDRGGYGYTF; CDR3 DNA: TGCGCCAGCAGCGTGGGGGACAGGGGAGGCTATGGCTACACCTTC; D gene: TRBD1; J gene: TRBJ1-2; clone size: -; V gene: TRBV5-1
CDR3 protein: CASGSTGSSYNSPLHF; CDR3 DNA: TGTGCTAGTGGTTCGACAGGGAGCTCCTATAATTCACCCCTCCACTTT; D gene: TRBD1; J gene: TRBJ1-6; clone size: -; V gene: TRBV12-5
CDR3 protein: CSTRQDSYNEQFF; CDR3 DNA: TGCAGCACCAGACAGGACTCCTACAATGAGCAGTTCTTC; D gene: -; J gene: TRBJ2-1; clone size: -; V gene: TRBV29-1
CDR3 protein: CASSQDSASGAEQFF; CDR3 DNA: TGTGCCAGCAGCCAAGATTCGGCTAGCGGGGCTGAGCAGTTCTTC; D gene: TRBD2; J gene: TRBJ2-1; clone size: -; V gene: TRBV4-2